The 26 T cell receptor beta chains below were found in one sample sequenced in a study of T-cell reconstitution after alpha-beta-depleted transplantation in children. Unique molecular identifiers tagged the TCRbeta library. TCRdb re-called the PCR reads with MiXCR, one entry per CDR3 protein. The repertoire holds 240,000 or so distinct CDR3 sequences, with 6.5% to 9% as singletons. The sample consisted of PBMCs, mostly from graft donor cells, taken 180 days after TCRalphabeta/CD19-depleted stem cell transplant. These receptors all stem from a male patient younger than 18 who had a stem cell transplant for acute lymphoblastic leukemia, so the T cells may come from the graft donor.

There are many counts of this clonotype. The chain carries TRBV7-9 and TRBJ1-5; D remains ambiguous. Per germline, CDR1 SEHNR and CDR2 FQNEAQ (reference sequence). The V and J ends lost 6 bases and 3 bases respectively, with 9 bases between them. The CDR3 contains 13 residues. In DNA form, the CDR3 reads TGTGCCAGCAGAAGCACCGACAATCAGCCCCAGCATTTT. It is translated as CASRSTDNQPQHF.

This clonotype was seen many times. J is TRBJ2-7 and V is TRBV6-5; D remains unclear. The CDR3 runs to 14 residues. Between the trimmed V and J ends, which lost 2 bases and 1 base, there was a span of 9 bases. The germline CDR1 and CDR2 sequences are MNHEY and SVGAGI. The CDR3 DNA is TGTGCCAGCAGTTACACCGGCAGTTCCTACGAGCAGTACTTC. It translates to CASSYTGSSYEQYF.

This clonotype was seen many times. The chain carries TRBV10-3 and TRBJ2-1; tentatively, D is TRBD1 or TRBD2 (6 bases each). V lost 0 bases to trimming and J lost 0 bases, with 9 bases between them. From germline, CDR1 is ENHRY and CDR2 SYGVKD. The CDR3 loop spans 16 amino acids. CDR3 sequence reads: CAISESGGRSYNEQFF. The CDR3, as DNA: TGTGCCATCAGTGAGTCTGGGGGGCGCTCCTACAATGAGCAGTTCTTC.

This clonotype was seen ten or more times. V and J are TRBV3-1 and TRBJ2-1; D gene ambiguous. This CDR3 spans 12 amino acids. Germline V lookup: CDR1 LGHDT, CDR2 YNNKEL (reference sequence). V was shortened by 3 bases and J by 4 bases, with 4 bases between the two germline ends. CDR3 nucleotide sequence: TGTGCCAGCAGCCACTCATACAATGAGCAGTTCTTC. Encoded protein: CASSHSYNEQFF.

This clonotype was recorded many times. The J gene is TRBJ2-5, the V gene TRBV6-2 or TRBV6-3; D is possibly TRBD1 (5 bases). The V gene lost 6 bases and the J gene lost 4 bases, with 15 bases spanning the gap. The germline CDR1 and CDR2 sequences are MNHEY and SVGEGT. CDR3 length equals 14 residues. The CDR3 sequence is CASSPTWTRETQYF. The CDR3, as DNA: TGTGCCAGCAGCCCCACCTGGACAAGAGAGACCCAGTACTTC.

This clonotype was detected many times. DNA for the CDR3: TGTGCCAGCAGTTTTAGGGGGGATCAGCCCCAGCATTTT. It encodes CASSFRGDQPQHF. The gene calls are TRBV28 and TRBJ1-5; perhaps TRBD1 as D (6 bases). V gave up 3 bases and J gave up 5 bases, with 8 bases separating them. The CDR3 spans 13 residues. Per germline, CDR1 MDHEN and CDR2 SYDVKM.

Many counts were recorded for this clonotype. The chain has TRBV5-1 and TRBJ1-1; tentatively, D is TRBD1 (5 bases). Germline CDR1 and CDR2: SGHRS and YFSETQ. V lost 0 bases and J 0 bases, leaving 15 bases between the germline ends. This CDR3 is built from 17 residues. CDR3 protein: CASSLGTAGTVNTEAFF. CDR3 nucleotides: TGCGCCAGCAGCTTGGGAACGGCCGGGACGGTGAACACTGAAGCTTTCTTT.

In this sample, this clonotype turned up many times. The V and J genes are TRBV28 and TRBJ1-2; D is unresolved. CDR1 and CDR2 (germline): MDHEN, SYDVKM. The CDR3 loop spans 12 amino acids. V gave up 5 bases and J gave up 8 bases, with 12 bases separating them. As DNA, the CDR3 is TGTGCCAGCAGTCGGGAGTTATCGGGCTACACCTTC. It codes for CASSRELSGYTF.

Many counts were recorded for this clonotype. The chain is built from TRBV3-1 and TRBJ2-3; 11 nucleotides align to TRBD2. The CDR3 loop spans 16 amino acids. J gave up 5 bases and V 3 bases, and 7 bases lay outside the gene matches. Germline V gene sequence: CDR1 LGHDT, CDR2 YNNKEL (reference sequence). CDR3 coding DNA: TGTGCCAGCAGCCACATAGCGGGGGGGCACATAGATACGCAGTATTTT. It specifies CASSHIAGGHIDTQYF.

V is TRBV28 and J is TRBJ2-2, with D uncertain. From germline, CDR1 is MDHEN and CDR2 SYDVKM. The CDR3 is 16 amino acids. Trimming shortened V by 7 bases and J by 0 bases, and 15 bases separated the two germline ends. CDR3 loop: CASTRMGSPNTGELFF. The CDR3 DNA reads TGTGCCAGCACTAGAATGGGTAGCCCGAACACCGGGGAGCTGTTTTTT.

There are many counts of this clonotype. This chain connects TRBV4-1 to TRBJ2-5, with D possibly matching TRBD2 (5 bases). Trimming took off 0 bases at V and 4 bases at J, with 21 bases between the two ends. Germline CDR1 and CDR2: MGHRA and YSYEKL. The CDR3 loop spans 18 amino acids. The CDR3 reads CASSQDPFQEYAGETQYF. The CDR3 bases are TGCGCCAGCAGCCAAGATCCCTTCCAGGAGTACGCGGGAGAGACCCAGTACTTC.

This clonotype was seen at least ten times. CDR3 coding DNA: TGTGCCAGCACCTCAGGGACCGGGGAGCTGTTTTTT. It encodes CASTSGTGELFF. The gene calls are TRBV12-3 or TRBV12-4 and TRBJ2-2, with D possibly being TRBD1 (5 bases). This CDR3 is 12 amino acids long. The V end was cut by 7 bases, the J end by 5 bases, with 8 bases between.

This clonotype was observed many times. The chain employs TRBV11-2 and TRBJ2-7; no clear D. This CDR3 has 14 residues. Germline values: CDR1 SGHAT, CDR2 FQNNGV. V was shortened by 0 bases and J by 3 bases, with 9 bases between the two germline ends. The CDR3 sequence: CASSLERRVYEQYF. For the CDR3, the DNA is TGTGCCAGCAGCTTAGAGCGACGAGTCTACGAGCAGTACTTC.

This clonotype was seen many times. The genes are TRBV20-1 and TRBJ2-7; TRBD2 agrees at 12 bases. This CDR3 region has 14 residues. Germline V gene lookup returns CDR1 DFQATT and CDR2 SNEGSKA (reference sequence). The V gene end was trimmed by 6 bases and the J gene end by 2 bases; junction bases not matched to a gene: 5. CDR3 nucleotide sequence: TGCAGTGCCCCCCGACTAGCGGGAGCCTACGAGCAGTACTTC. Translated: CSAPRLAGAYEQYF.

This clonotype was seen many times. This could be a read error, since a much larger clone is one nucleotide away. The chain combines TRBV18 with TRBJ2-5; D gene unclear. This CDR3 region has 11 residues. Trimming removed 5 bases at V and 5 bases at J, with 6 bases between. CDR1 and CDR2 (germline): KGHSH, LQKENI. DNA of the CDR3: TGTGCCAGCTCAAATCACGAGACCCAGTACTTC. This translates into CASSNHETQYF. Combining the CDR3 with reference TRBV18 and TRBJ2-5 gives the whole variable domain NAGVMQNPRHLVRRRGQEARLRCSPMKGHSHVYWYRQLPEEGLKFMVYLQKENIIDESGMPKERFSAEFPKEGPSILRIQQVVRGDSAAYFCASSNHETQYFGPGTRLLVL.

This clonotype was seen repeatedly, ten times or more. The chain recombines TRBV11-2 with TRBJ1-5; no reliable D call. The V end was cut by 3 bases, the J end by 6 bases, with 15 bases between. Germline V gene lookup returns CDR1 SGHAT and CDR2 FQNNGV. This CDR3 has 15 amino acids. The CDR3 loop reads CASSFSKAGSQPQHF. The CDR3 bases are TGTGCCAGCAGCTTCTCAAAGGCGGGGAGTCAGCCCCAGCATTTT. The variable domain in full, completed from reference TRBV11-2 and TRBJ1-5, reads EAGVAQSPRYKIIEKRQSVAFWCNPISGHATLYWYQQILGQGPKLLIQFQNNGVVDDSQLPKDRFSAERLKGVDSTLKIQPAKLEDSAVYLCASSFSKAGSQPQHFGDGTRLSIL.

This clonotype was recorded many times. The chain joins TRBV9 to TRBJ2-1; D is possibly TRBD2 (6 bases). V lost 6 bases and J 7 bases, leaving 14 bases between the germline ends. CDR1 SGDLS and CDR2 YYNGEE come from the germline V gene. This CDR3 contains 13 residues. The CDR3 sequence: CASNLGGANEQFF. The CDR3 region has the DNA TGTGCCAGCAACCTCGGGGGAGCGAATGAGCAGTTCTTC. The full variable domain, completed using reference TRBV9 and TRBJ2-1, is DSGVTQTPKHLITATGQRVTLRCSPRSGDLSVYWYQQSLDQGLQFLIQYYNGEERAKGNILERFSAQQFPDLHSELNLSSLELGDSALYFCASNLGGANEQFFGPGTRLTVL.

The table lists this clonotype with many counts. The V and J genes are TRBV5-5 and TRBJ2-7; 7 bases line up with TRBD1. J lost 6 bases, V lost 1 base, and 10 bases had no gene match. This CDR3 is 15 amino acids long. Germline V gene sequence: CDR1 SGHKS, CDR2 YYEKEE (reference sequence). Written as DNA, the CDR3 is TGTGCCAGCAGCTTGTATTCCGGGACAGTAGGCGAGCAGTACTTC. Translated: CASSLYSGTVGEQYF.

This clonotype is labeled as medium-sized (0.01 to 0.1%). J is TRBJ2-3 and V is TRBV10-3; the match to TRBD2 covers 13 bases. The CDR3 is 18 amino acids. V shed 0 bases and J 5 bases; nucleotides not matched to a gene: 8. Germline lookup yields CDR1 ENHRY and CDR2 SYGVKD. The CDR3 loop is CAISESPLAGGRGDTQYF. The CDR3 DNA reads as TGTGCCATCAGTGAGTCCCCACTAGCGGGGGGGCGAGGAGATACGCAGTATTTT.

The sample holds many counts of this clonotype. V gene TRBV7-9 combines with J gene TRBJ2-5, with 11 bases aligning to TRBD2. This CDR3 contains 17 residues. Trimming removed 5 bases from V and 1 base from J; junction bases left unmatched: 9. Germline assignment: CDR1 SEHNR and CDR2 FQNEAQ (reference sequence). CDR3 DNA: TGTGCCAGCAGCGAGGGGAGTAGCGGGAGGGCCCAAGAGACCCAGTACTTC. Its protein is CASSEGSSGRAQETQYF.

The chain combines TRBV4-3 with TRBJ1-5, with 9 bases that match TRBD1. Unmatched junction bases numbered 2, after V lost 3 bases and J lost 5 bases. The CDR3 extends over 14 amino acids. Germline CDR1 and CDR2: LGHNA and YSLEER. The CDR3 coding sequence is TGCGCCAGCAGCCACGACAGGGGGTATCAGCCCCAGCATTTT. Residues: CASSHDRGYQPQHF.

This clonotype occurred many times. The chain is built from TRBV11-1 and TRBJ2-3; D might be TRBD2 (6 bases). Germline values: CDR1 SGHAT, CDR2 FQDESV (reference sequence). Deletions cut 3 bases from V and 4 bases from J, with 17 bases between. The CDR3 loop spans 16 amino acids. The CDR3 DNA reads TGTGCCAGCAGCTTGGGGAGGAGACTTGGTGCAGATACGCAGTATTTT. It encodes CASSLGRRLGADTQYF.

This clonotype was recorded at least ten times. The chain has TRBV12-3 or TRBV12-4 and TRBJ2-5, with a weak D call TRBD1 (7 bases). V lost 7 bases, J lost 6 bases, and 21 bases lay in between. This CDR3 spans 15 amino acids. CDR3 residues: CASTKGQIGGKTQYF. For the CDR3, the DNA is TGTGCCAGCACCAAGGGACAGATAGGGGGGAAGACCCAGTACTTC.

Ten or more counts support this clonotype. This CDR3 is CASSPLGTLNNEQFF. The CDR3 DNA is TGTGCCAGCAGCCCCCTGGGGACACTAAACAATGAGCAGTTCTTC. This chain connects TRBV6-4 to TRBJ2-1, with TRBD1 as a possible D gene (6 bases). The V and J ends lost 6 bases and 5 bases respectively, with 17 bases between them. Per the germline V gene, CDR1 is MRHNA and CDR2 is SNTAGT. The CDR3 is made up of 15 amino acids.

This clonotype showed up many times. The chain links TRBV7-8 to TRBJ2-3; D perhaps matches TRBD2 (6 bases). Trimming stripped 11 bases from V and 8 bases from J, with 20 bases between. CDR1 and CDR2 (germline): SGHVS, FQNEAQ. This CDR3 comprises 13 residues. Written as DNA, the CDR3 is TGTGCCGGATCTAAGGGGACGGAGGGTACGCAGTATTTT. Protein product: CAGSKGTEGTQYF.

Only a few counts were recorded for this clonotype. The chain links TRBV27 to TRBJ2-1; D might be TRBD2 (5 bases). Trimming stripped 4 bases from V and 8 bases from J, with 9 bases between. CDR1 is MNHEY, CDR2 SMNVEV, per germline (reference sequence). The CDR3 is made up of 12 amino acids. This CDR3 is CASSSDLDEQFF. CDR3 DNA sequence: TGTGCCAGCAGTTCGGACTTGGATGAGCAGTTCTTC.